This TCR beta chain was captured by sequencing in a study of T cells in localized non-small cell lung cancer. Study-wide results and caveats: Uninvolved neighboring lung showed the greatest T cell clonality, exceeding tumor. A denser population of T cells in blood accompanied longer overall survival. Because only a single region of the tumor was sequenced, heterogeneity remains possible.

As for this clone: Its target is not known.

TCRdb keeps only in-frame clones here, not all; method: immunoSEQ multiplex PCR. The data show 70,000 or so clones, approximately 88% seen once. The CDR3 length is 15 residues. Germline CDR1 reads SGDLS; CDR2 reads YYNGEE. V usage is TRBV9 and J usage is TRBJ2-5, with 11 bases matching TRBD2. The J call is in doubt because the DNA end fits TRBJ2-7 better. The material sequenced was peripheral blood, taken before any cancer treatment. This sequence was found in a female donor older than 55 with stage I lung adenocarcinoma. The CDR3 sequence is CASSVGLAGGHEQYF. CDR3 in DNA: TGTGCCAGCAGCGTAGGGCTAGCGGGGGGTCACGAGCAGTACTTC.